The 3 T cell receptor beta chains in this list originate from one sample, sequenced in a study of tumor and adjacent non-tumor tissue in lung cancer. No cell sorting was done before RNA was extracted from the tissue. TCRbeta libraries were built with three rounds of nested PCR, modified from ARM-PCR. TCRdb recomputed calls from the multiplex PCR reads with MiXCR, one row per CDR3 protein. This sample has just over 200,000 distinct CDR3 sequences, with 71% found just once. The specimen was lung tumor tissue. The source of these receptors is a man between 60 and 75 years old with non-small cell lung cancer.

This clonotype was seen more than once but under ten times. The CDR3 region is CASSQDHYRGQQFF. The CDR3 nucleotides read TGTGCCAGCAGCCAAGACCACTACAGGGGCCAGCAGTTCTTC. The chain couples TRBV14 to TRBJ2-1, with 7 bases lining up with TRBD1. Germline V gives CDR1 SGHDN, CDR2 FVKESK. After removal of 0 bases from V and 11 bases from J, the junction contained 7 bases not matched to a gene. The CDR3 runs to 14 residues. The full variable domain, in which reference TRBV14 and TRBJ2-1 provide the parts outside the CDR3, is EAGVTQFPSHSVIEKGQTVTLRCDPISGHDNLYWYRRVMGKEIKFLLHFVKESKQDESGMPNNRFLAERTGGTYSTLKVQPAELEDSGVYFCASSQDHYRGQQFFGPGTRLTVL.

The chain employs TRBV20-1 and TRBJ2-7, with 8 bases fitting TRBD1. From germline, CDR1 is DFQATT and CDR2 SNEGSKA (reference sequence). The CDR3 totals 15 residues. V dropped 1 base and J dropped 3; count of bases not matched to a gene: 8. The chain's CDR3 is CSARAPRQGNYEQYF. CDR3 sequence (DNA): TGCAGTGCTAGAGCCCCTAGACAGGGGAACTACGAGCAGTACTTC.

This clonotype was counted a single time. One end of the junction does not line up with germline, which may come from a read error. CDR3 residues: CTSKSGSGGHQPQLF. CDR3 sequence (DNA): TGTACCAGCAAGTCGGGCTCAGGGGGCCATCAGCCCCAGCTTTTT. The rearrangement links TRBV6-2 or TRBV6-3 to TRBJ1-5; 8 bases are a match to TRBD1. CDR1 and CDR2 (germline): MNHEY, SVGEGT. This CDR3 comprises 15 residues.